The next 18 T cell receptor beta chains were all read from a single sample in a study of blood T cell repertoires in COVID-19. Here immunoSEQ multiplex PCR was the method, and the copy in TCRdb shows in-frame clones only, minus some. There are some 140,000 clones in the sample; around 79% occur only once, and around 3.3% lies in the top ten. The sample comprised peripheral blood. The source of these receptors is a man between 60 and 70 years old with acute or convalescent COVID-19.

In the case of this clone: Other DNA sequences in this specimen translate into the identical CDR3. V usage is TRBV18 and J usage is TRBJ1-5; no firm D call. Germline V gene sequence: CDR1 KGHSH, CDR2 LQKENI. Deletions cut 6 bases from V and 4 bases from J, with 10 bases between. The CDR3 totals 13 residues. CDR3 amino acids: CASSPGGNQPQHF. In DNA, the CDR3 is TGTGCCAGCTCCCCGGGAGGGAATCAGCCCCAGCATTTT.

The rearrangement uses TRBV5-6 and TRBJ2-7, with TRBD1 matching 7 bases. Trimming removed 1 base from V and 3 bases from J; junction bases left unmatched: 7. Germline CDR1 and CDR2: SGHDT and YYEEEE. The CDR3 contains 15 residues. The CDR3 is CASSLSSDRVYEQYF. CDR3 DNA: TGTGCCAGCAGCTTGTCCTCTGACAGGGTCTACGAGCAGTACTTC.

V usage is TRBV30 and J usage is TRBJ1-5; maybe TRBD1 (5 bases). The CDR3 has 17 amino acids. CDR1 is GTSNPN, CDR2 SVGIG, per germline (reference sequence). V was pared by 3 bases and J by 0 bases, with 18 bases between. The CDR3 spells CAWSPWSRQGSNQPQHF. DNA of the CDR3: TGTGCCTGGAGCCCTTGGAGCAGGCAGGGTAGCAATCAGCCCCAGCATTTT. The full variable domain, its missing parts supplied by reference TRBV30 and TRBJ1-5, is SQTIHQWPATLVQPVGSPLSLECTVEGTSNPNLYWYRQAAGRGLQLLFYSVGIGQISSEVPQNLSASRPQDRQFILSSKKLLLSDSGFYLCAWSPWSRQGSNQPQHFGDGTRLSIL.

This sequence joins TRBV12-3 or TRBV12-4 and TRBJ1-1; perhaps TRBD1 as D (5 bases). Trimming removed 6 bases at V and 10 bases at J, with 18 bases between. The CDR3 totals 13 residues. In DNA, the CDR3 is TGTGCCAGCAGATCACGGGACGTCGGGGGAGCTTTCTTT. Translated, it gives CASRSRDVGGAFF.

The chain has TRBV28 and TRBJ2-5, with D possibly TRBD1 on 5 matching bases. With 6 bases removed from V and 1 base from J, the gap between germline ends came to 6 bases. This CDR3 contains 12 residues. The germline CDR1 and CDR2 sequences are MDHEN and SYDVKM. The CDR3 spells CASRTVQETQYF. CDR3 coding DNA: TGTGCCAGCAGGACAGTCCAAGAGACCCAGTACTTC. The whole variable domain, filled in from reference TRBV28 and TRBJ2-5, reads DVKVTQSSRYLVKRTGEKVFLECVQDMDHENMFWYRQDPGLGLRLIYFSYDVKMKEKGDIPEGYSVSREKKERFSLILESASTNQTSMYLCASRTVQETQYFGPGTRLLVL.

The DNA of the CDR3 is TGCGCCAGCAGCCAAGTCATCGGGGTAATCGGAGATGGCTACACCTTC. It translates to CASSQVIGVIGDGYTF. The chain is built from TRBV4-3 and TRBJ1-2; D remains ambiguous. The CDR3 covers 16 residues. CDR1 LGHNA and CDR2 YSLEER come from the germline V gene. Trimming took off 1 base at V and 6 bases at J, with 18 bases between the two ends.

The CDR3 DNA sequence: TGTGCCAGCAGTTCCATCCCCGGACTAGACCACAATGAGCAGTTCTTC. It yields the protein CASSSIPGLDHNEQFF. This chain links TRBV28 with TRBJ2-1, with TRBD2 matching over 7 bases. Germline CDR1 and CDR2: MDHEN and SYDVKM. CDR3 length equals 16 residues. Germline trimming cut 4 bases from V and 5 bases from J; bases unmatched to any gene: 11.

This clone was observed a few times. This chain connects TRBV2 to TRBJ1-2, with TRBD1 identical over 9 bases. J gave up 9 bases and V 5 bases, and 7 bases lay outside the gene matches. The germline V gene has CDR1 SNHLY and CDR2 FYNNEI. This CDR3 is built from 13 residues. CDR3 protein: CASSSGQGIRYTF. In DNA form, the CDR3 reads TGTGCCAGCAGTTCGGGACAGGGAATACGCTACACCTTC.

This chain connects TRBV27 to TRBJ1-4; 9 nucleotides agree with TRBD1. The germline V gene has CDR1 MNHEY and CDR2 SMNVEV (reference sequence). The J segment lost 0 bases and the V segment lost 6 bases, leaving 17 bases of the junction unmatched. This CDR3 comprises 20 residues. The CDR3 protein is CASSPQLRTGVGATNEKLFF. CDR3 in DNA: TGTGCCAGCAGCCCGCAACTGAGGACAGGGGTGGGGGCAACTAATGAAAAACTGTTTTTT.

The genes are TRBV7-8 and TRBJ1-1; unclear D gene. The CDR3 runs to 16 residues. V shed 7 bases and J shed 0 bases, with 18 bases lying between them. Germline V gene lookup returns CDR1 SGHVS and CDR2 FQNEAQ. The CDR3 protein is CASTAYEVGVNTEAFF. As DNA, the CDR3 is TGTGCCAGCACAGCTTACGAGGTCGGGGTGAACACTGAAGCTTTCTTT.

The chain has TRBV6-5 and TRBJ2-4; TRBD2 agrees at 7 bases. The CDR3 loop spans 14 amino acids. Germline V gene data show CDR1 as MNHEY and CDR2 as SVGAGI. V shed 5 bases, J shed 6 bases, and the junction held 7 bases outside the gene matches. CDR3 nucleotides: TGTGCCAGCAGTCGACTAGGGGAGGGAAACATTCAGTACTTC. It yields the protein CASSRLGEGNIQYF.

Here the CDR3 reads CASSLSRGDTQYF. CDR3 bases: TGTGCCAGCAGCTTATCCAGGGGAGATACGCAGTATTTT. The rearrangement links TRBV7-2 to TRBJ2-3; possibly TRBD1 for D (6 bases). There are 13 residues in the CDR3. Trimming took off 2 bases at V and 5 bases at J, with 8 bases between the two ends. The germline V gene encodes CDR1 SGHTA and CDR2 FQGNSA.

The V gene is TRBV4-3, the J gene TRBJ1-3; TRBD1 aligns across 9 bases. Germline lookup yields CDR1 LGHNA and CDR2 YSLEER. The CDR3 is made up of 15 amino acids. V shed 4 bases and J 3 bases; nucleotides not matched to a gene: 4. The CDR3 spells CASSPRTGDGNTIYF. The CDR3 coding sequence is TGCGCCAGCAGCCCACGGACAGGGGATGGAAACACCATATATTTT.

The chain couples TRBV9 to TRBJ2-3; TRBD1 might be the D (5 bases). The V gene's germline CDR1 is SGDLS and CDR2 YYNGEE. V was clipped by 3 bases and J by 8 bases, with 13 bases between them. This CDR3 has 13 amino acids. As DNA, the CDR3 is TGTGCCAGCAGCGCCGCCCCTCAGGGTACGCAGTATTTT. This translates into CASSAAPQGTQYF.

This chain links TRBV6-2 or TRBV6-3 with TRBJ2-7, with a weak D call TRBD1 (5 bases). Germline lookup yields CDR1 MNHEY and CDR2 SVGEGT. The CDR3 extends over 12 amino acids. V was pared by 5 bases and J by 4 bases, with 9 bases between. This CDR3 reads CASSQGTYEQYF. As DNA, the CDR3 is TGTGCCAGCAGTCAGGGAACTTACGAGCAGTACTTC.

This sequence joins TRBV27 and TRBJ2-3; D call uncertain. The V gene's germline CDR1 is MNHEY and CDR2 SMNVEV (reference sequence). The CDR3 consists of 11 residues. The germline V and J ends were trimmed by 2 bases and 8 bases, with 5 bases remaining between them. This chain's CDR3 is CASSLGGTQYF. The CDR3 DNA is TGTGCCAGCAGTTTAGGCGGTACGCAGTATTTT.

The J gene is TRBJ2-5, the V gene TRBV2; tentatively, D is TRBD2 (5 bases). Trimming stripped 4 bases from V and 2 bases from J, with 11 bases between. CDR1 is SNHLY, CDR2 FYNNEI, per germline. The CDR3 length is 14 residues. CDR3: CASSAAAEQETQYF. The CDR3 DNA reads TGTGCCAGCAGTGCAGCAGCGGAACAAGAGACCCAGTACTTC.

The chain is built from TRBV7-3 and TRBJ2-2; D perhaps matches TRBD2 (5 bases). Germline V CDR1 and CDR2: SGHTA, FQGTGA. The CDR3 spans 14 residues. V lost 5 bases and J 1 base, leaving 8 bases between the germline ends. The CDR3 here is CASSKSGNTGELFF. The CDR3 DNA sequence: TGTGCCAGCAGCAAAAGCGGGAACACCGGGGAGCTGTTTTTT.